The 10 T cell receptor beta chains presented below share a single source sample, sequenced in a study of T cell changes during pregnancy in multiple sclerosis. Method: immunoSEQ multiplex PCR; TCRdb's copy keeps in-frame clones and lacks some. This sample has over 60,000 clones, with more than 85% found just once. Specimen: CD4+ T cells from peripheral blood mononuclear cells, collected in the third trimester of pregnancy. Receptor source: a female donor in good health, enrolled as a control in a pregnancy study.

The V and J genes are TRBV5-1 and TRBJ2-1, with a possible D match to TRBD1 (6 bases). The germline V and J ends were trimmed by 0 bases and 2 bases, with 12 bases remaining between them. Germline V gene data show CDR1 as SGHRS and CDR2 as YFSETQ. There are 16 residues in the CDR3. The CDR3 DNA reads as TGCGCCAGCAGCTTGGCAGGGGCGAACGCCTACAATGAGCAGTTCTTC. It encodes CASSLAGANAYNEQFF.

The chain combines TRBV2 with TRBJ1-1; 7 nucleotides align to TRBD1. Trimming at V came to 11 bases and at J to 10 bases, leaving 13 bases not matched to a gene. Germline CDR1 is SNHLY and CDR2 is FYNNEI. This CDR3 has 12 residues. The CDR3 bases are TGTGCCGGGTCGCCAGGGGGTAATATAGCTTTCTTT. Its protein product is CAGSPGGNIAFF.

The chain carries TRBV30 and TRBJ1-2, with a tentative D call TRBD1 (5 bases). This CDR3 is 13 amino acids long. Trimming stripped 5 bases from V and 4 bases from J, with 14 bases between. Germline V CDR1 and CDR2: GTSNPN, SVGIG (reference sequence). CDR3 region: CAWGQGNFYGYTF. The CDR3 DNA sequence: TGTGCCTGGGGGCAGGGAAACTTCTATGGCTACACCTTC. Full variable domain (outside the CDR3, taken from reference TRBV30 and TRBJ1-2): SQTIHQWPATLVQPVGSPLSLECTVEGTSNPNLYWYRQAAGRGLQLLFYSVGIGQISSEVPQNLSASRPQDRQFILSSKKLLLSDSGFYLCAWGQGNFYGYTFGSGTRLTVV.

This chain joins TRBV27 and TRBJ1-2, with 7 bases lining up with TRBD1. Trimming at V came to 4 bases and at J to 3 bases, leaving 2 bases not matched to a gene. The germline V gene encodes CDR1 MNHEY and CDR2 SMNVEV (reference sequence). This CDR3 spans 13 amino acids. CDR3 nucleotides: TGTGCCAGCAGTTACACAGGGGACTATGGCTACACCTTC. Encoded protein: CASSYTGDYGYTF.

The chain has TRBV11-1 and TRBJ1-5, with D unclear. Germline loops: CDR1 SGHAT, CDR2 FQDESV (reference sequence). The CDR3 length is 13 residues. Trimming took 1 base from V and 4 from J, leaving 5 bases between them. CDR3: CASSLDGNQPQHF. The CDR3 nucleotides are TGTGCCAGCAGCTTAGACGGGAATCAGCCCCAGCATTTT.

This CDR3 reads CAISDRGIYNEQFF. DNA of the CDR3: TGTGCCATCAGTGATAGGGGAATCTACAATGAGCAGTTCTTC. This chain links TRBV10-3 with TRBJ2-1; D might be TRBD1 (5 bases). The V gene's germline CDR1 is ENHRY and CDR2 SYGVKD. The V end lost 3 bases, the J end lost 3 bases, and 9 bases lay between the germline ends. The CDR3 totals 14 residues.

This chain joins TRBV5-5 and TRBJ1-4; possibly TRBD1 for D (5 bases). The CDR3 runs to 16 residues. Germline values: CDR1 SGHKS, CDR2 YYEKEE (reference sequence). V lost 0 bases and J lost 1, with 10 bases in between. The CDR3 protein is CASSLEMGRTNEKLFF. Written as DNA, the CDR3 is TGTGCCAGCAGCTTGGAGATGGGGCGAACTAATGAAAAACTGTTTTTT.

This clone was picked up one time. The chain uses TRBV6-1 and TRBJ1-6; 9 nucleotides agree with TRBD1. The CDR3 runs to 14 residues. Germline V gene sequence: CDR1 MNHNS, CDR2 SASEGT. J lost 9 bases, V lost 4 bases, and 4 bases had no gene match. The CDR3 nucleotides read TGTGCCAGCAGTGTCCCGGGACAGGGTTCACCCCTCCACTTT. Translating it yields CASSVPGQGSPLHF.

The gene calls are TRBV7-3 and TRBJ2-3; 7 bases align to TRBD2. Germline V CDR1 and CDR2: SGHTA, FQGTGA. The CDR3 extends over 15 amino acids. V shed 5 bases, J shed 2 bases, and the junction held 7 bases outside the gene matches. The CDR3 protein is CASSPGTIHTDTQYF. The CDR3 DNA sequence: TGTGCCAGCAGCCCCGGGACTATCCACACAGATACGCAGTATTTT.

Note on this clone: This sample includes further DNA sequences coding for the same CDR3. V and J are TRBV19 and TRBJ2-2; D gene unclear. Germline V gene data show CDR1 as LNHDA and CDR2 as SQIVND (reference sequence). CDR3 size: 15 residues. V was clipped by 3 bases and J by 0 bases, with 8 bases between them. In DNA form, the CDR3 reads TGTGCCAGTAGTATCGGGTCAGCGAACACCGGGGAGCTGTTTTTT. Translating it yields CASSIGSANTGELFF.